One and the same sample provided the 6 T cell receptor beta chains below, sequenced in a study of preoperative IRX-2 immunotherapy in early breast cancer. Libraries were prepared by immunoSEQ multiplex PCR; TCRdb keeps only in-frame clonotypes and omits some of them. The table lists approximately 26,000 clones, roughly four fifths of them singletons, with roughly 6.8% in the top ten. Documented treatment: preoperative locoregional IRX-2 cytokine immunotherapy. The material was lymph node tissue, obtained after IRX-2 immunotherapy. Source of these receptors: a human donor with breast cancer.

This clone was recorded only once. J is TRBJ1-4 and V is TRBV7-5; the D call TRBD1 from the table was never checked on the DNA. TRBV7-5 is a recognized pseudogene. The CDR3 length is 15 residues. CDR3 sequence reads: CASSPMQGYNEKLFF. CDR3 sequence (DNA): TGTGCCAGCAGCCCTATGCAGGGGTATAATGAAAAACTGTTTTTT.

The chain links TRBV19 to TRBJ1-2; D is undetermined. Trimming cost V 3 bases and J 8 bases, with 13 bases left between them. CDR1 and CDR2 (germline): LNHDA, SQIVND (reference sequence). This CDR3 comprises 13 residues. CDR3 sequence reads: CASSIGPLGGYTF. DNA of the CDR3: TGTGCCAGTAGTATCGGACCATTGGGGGGCTACACCTTC. Full variable domain (outside the CDR3, taken from reference TRBV19 and TRBJ1-2): DGGITQSPKYLFRKEGQNVTLSCEQNLNHDAMYWYRQDPGQGLRLIYYSQIVNDFQKGDIAEGYSVSREKKESFPLTVTSAQKNPTAFYLCASSIGPLGGYTFGSGTRLTVV.

This clone was seen just once. The CDR3 DNA is TGTGCCAGCAGTTTAAGGAGGTCGAACGAGCAGTACTTC. It translates to CASSLRRSNEQYF. The chain has TRBV28 and TRBJ2-7, with D perhaps matching TRBD2 (5 bases). CDR1 and CDR2 (germline): MDHEN, SYDVKM. The length of the CDR3 is 13 residues. Between the trimmed V and J ends, which lost 2 bases and 5 bases, there was a span of 10 bases.

This chain links TRBV6-4 with TRBJ1-2, with unresolved D. Looked up from germline, CDR1 is MRHNA and CDR2 is SNTAGT. The CDR3 is 14 residues long. V lost 5 bases, J lost 4 bases, and 14 bases lay in between. CDR3 nucleotides: TGTGCCAGCAGTTACACTCGGGGAAGCTATGGCTACACCTTC. This encodes CASSYTRGSYGYTF.

This clone turned up a few times. This chain connects TRBV28 to TRBJ1-4; the match to TRBD1 covers 7 bases. Germline V gene lookup returns CDR1 MDHEN and CDR2 SYDVKM. V dropped 6 bases and J dropped 7; count of bases not matched to a gene: 11. CDR3 size: 15 residues. CDR3 nucleotide sequence: TGTGCCAGCAGCCGACAGGGTAGAAAGTCTGAAAAACTGTTTTTT. The encoded protein is CASSRQGRKSEKLFF. The full variable domain, in which reference TRBV28 and TRBJ1-4 provide the parts outside the CDR3, is DVKVTQSSRYLVKRTGEKVFLECVQDMDHENMFWYRQDPGLGLRLIYFSYDVKMKEKGDIPEGYSVSREKKERFSLILESASTNQTSMYLCASSRQGRKSEKLFFGSGTQLSVL.

The genes are TRBV19 and TRBJ2-1; TRBD2 matches at 11 bases. V was pared by 4 bases and J by 4 bases, with 9 bases of the junction left unmatched. Per the germline V gene, CDR1 is LNHDA and CDR2 is SQIVND (reference sequence). CDR3 length: 17 residues. The CDR3 bases are TGTGCCAGTAGTAAGACTAGCGGGATGATGCGTTACAATGAGCAGTTCTTC. It translates to CASSKTSGMMRYNEQFF.